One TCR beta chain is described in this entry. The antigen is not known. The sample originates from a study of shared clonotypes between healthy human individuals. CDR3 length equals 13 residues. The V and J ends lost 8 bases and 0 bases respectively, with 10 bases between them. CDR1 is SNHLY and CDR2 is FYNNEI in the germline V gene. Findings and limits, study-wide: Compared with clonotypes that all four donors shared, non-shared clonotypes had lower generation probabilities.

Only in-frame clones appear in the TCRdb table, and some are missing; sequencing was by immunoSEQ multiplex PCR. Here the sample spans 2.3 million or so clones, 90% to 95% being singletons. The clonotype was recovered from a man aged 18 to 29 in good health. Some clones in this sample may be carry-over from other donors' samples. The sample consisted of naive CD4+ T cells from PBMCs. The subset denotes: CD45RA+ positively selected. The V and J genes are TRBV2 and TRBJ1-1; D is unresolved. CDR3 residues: CASAADMNTEAFF. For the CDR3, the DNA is TGTGCCAGCGCGGCAGACATGAACACTGAAGCTTTCTTT. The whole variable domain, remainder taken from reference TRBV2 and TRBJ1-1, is EPEVTQTPSHQVTQMGQEVILRCVPISNHLYFYWYRQILGQKVEFLVSFYNNEISEKSEIFDDQFSVERPDGSNFTLKIRSTKLEDSAMYFCASAADMNTEAFFGQGTRLTVV.